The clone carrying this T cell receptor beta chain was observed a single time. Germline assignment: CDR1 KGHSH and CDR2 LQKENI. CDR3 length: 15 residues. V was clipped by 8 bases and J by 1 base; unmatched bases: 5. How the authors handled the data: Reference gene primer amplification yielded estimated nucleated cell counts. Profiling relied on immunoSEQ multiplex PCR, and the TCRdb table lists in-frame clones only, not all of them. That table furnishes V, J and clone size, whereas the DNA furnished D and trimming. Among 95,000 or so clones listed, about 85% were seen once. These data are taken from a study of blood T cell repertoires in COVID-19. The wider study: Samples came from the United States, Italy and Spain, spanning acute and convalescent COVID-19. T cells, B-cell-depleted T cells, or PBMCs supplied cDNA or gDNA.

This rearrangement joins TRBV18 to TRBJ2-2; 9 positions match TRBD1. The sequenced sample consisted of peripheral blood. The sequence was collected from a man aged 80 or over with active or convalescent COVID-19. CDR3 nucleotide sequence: TGTGCCAGCACCAGACAGGGGGTGAACACCGGGGAGCTGTTTTTT. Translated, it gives CASTRQGVNTGELFF.